The 24 T cell receptor beta chains listed next were all sequenced from one sample in a study of blood T cell repertoires in COVID-19. Repertoires were generated with immunoSEQ multiplex PCR, while TCRdb's copy carries only in-frame clones and drops some. The top ten clones hold around 4.8% of a sample with roughly 77,000 clones, more than 80% of them seen once. Sequenced sample: peripheral blood. The receptors originated from a woman in her 70s with acute or convalescent COVID-19.

V is TRBV27 and J is TRBJ2-3; D is unresolved. Germline CDR1 and CDR2: MNHEY and SMNVEV (reference sequence). CDR3 size: 14 residues. Trimming took off 4 bases at V and 1 base at J, with 9 bases between the two ends. The CDR3 DNA reads TGTGCCAGCAGTTATCGACGGGGCACAGATACGCAGTATTTT. Translation gives CASSYRRGTDTQYF.

This clone has a handful of counts. The chain combines TRBV25-1 with TRBJ1-1; a weak D match, TRBD1 (6 bases). The CDR3 is made up of 14 amino acids. V lost 6 bases and J lost 2, with 13 bases in between. Germline V gene lookup returns CDR1 MGHDK and CDR2 SYGVNS. The CDR3 sequence is CASRATGTNTEAFF. The CDR3 coding sequence is TGTGCCAGCAGGGCCACAGGGACCAACACTGAAGCTTTCTTT.

The chain recombines TRBV20-1 with TRBJ2-1; 10 positions agree with TRBD2. CDR1 is DFQATT, CDR2 SNEGSKA, per germline (reference sequence). The CDR3 sequence is 15 residues long. With V trimmed by 3 bases and J by 8 bases, 10 bases remained unmatched. In nucleotides, the CDR3 is TGCAGTGCTAGTAGGATAGCGGGGGGTAGGGATGAGCAGTTCTTC. This codes for CSASRIAGGRDEQFF.

The genes are TRBV5-1 and TRBJ2-1, with a possible D match to TRBD1 (6 bases). Germline V CDR1 and CDR2: SGHRS, YFSETQ. CDR3 length equals 15 residues. Trimming left V 5 bases short and J 2 bases short, with 14 bases between. The CDR3 sequence is CASRGVWTAYNEQFF. CDR3 DNA: TGCGCCAGCAGGGGCGTGTGGACAGCCTACAATGAGCAGTTCTTC.

The rearrangement joins TRBV29-1 to TRBJ2-1, with a weak D call TRBD1 (6 bases). This CDR3 comprises 12 residues. V was cut by 1 base and J by 15 bases, with 16 bases left in between. The germline V gene has CDR1 SQVTM and CDR2 ANQGSEA. CDR3 residues: CSVEAPDRLMFF. The CDR3, as DNA: TGCAGCGTTGAAGCACCCGACAGGCTGATGTTCTTC.

The V call is TRBV6-2 or TRBV6-3, the J call TRBJ1-6; D remains unclear. The CDR3 contains 12 residues. Germline lookup yields CDR1 MNHEY and CDR2 SVGEGT. Trimming stripped 5 bases from V and 10 bases from J, with 9 bases between. In DNA, the CDR3 is TGTGCCAGCAGTGCCACACGCTCACCCCTCCACTTT. The encoded protein is CASSATRSPLHF.

The chain uses TRBV15 and TRBJ1-2; unclear D gene. CDR1 and CDR2 (germline): LNHNV, YYDKDF (reference sequence). Trimming cost V 1 base and J 3 bases, with 9 bases left between them. The CDR3 is made up of 14 amino acids. This CDR3 is CATSRGWEDYGYTF. CDR3 bases: TGTGCCACCAGCAGAGGATGGGAGGACTATGGCTACACCTTC.

The gene calls are TRBV6-2 or TRBV6-3 and TRBJ1-3; the D is unclear. The CDR3 contains 14 residues. V lost 3 bases and J lost 0, with 6 bases in between. Germline assignment: CDR1 MNHEY and CDR2 SVGEGT. The DNA for the CDR3 is TGTGCCAGCAGTTATAAGCCCTCTGGAAACACCATATATTTT. Translation gives CASSYKPSGNTIYF.

This rearrangement joins TRBV29-1 to TRBJ2-7; the D gene is possibly TRBD1 (7 bases). The CDR3 sequence is 14 residues long. Per germline, CDR1 SQVTM and CDR2 ANQGSEA. V was cut by 4 bases and J by 3 bases, with 16 bases left in between. CDR3 in amino acids: CSVGRRDRRYEQYF. CDR3 sequence (DNA): TGCAGCGTTGGGAGGCGGGACAGACGCTACGAGCAGTACTTC.

The chain carries TRBV29-1 and TRBJ1-2, with D possibly matching TRBD1 (5 bases). V dropped 0 bases and J dropped 6 bases, with 14 bases sitting between them. This CDR3 region has 14 residues. CDR1 is SQVTM, CDR2 ANQGSEA, per germline. The CDR3 DNA reads TGCAGCGTTGAAGATGGCAGGGCAAAGCATGGCTACACCTTC. It is translated as CSVEDGRAKHGYTF.

The V gene is TRBV11-2, the J gene TRBJ1-1; 10 bases are a match to TRBD1. With 5 bases clipped from V and 4 bases from J, the junction kept 10 bases outside the gene matches. CDR3 length: 16 amino acids. CDR1 is SGHAT, CDR2 FQNNGV, per germline. The CDR3 DNA sequence: TGTGCCAGCAGCCCCGGGACAGGGGCGTGGGGCACTGAAGCTTTCTTT. Amino acid sequence: CASSPGTGAWGTEAFF.

The chain is built from TRBV5-5 and TRBJ2-7; 8 bases are a match to TRBD1. V dropped 0 bases and J dropped 5; count of bases not matched to a gene: 7. Germline loops: CDR1 SGHKS, CDR2 YYEKEE (reference sequence). CDR3 length: 15 residues. The chain's CDR3 is CASSLVQGAGNEQYF. The CDR3 DNA sequence: TGTGCCAGCAGCTTGGTCCAGGGGGCAGGCAACGAGCAGTACTTC.

The genes are TRBV19 and TRBJ1-1; the match to TRBD1 covers 9 bases. V lost 7 bases to trimming and J lost 8 bases; unmatched junction nucleotides: 8. This CDR3 spans 13 amino acids. CDR1 and CDR2 (germline): LNHDA, SQIVND (reference sequence). The CDR3 coding sequence is TGTGCCAGTACCCCGGACAGGGGATCGGAAGCTTTCTTT. The encoded protein is CASTPDRGSEAFF. Supplemented by reference TRBV19 and TRBJ1-1, the full variable domain reads DGGITQSPKYLFRKEGQNVTLSCEQNLNHDAMYWYRQDPGQGLRLIYYSQIVNDFQKGDIAEGYSVSREKKESFPLTVTSAQKNPTAFYLCASTPDRGSEAFFGQGTRLTVV.

The chain carries TRBV6-4 and TRBJ2-2, with 11 bases lining up with TRBD2. Germline values: CDR1 MRHNA, CDR2 SNTAGT. V lost 6 bases, J lost 2 bases, and 5 bases stayed unmatched. This CDR3 spans 16 amino acids. The CDR3 nucleotides read TGTGCCAGCAGGAAACTAGCGGGGGAAAACACCGGGGAGCTGTTTTTT. Translation: CASRKLAGENTGELFF.

This rearrangement joins TRBV5-8 to TRBJ1-2, with 9 nucleotides matching TRBD1. J lost 8 bases, V lost 4 bases, and 12 bases had no gene match. The CDR3 length is 15 residues. Germline lookup yields CDR1 SGHTS and CDR2 YDEGEE. CDR3 residues: CASSPGQGIMGGYTF. The CDR3 DNA follows: TGTGCCAGCAGCCCTGGACAGGGGATAATGGGCGGCTACACCTTC.

The J gene is TRBJ2-1, the V gene TRBV7-2; 11 bases fit TRBD2. The CDR3 is 16 residues long. CDR1 and CDR2 (germline): SGHTA, FQGNSA. Trimming took 3 bases from V and 7 from J; bases not matched to a gene: 8. CDR3 in DNA: TGTGCCAGCAGCTTGGACGGGACTAGCGGTGGGAATGAGCAGTTCTTC. Its protein product is CASSLDGTSGGNEQFF.

The genes are TRBV11-3 and TRBJ1-3; 11 nucleotides align to TRBD1. This CDR3 has 14 amino acids. Per the germline V gene, CDR1 is SGHNT and CDR2 is YENEEA. J gave up 7 bases and V 4 bases, and 3 bases lay outside the gene matches. The CDR3 region has the DNA TGTGCCAGCAGCTCCGGACAGGGGGCGAACACCATATATTTT. This codes for CASSSGQGANTIYF.

The sample holds a few counts of this clone. This chain connects TRBV5-1 to TRBJ2-1, with 15 bases lining up with TRBD2. Losses at the gene ends were 4 bases for V and 0 bases for J; bases not matched to a gene: 5. Per germline, CDR1 SGHRS and CDR2 YFSETQ. This CDR3 comprises 18 residues. This chain's CDR3 is CASSKGLAGGSSYNEQFF. The CDR3 nucleotides are TGCGCCAGCAGCAAAGGACTAGCGGGGGGGAGCTCCTACAATGAGCAGTTCTTC.

The chain employs TRBV27 and TRBJ1-1; no clear D. The ends were cut back, 4 bases at V and 3 bases at J, with 21 bases in the middle. The CDR3 length is 17 residues. Germline lookup yields CDR1 MNHEY and CDR2 SMNVEV (reference sequence). This chain's CDR3 is CASSSYPEGGSDTEAFF. In nucleotides, the CDR3 is TGTGCCAGCAGTTCATACCCCGAGGGAGGGTCGGACACTGAAGCTTTCTTT.

This chain connects TRBV6-5 to TRBJ1-4; D might be TRBD1 (6 bases). The CDR3 totals 15 residues. Germline V CDR1 and CDR2: MNHEY, SVGAGI. The V gene lost 0 bases and the J gene lost 6 bases, with 11 bases spanning the gap. The CDR3 reads CASSYSTGLHEKLFF. The DNA of the CDR3 is TGTGCCAGCAGTTACTCCACAGGGTTGCATGAAAAACTGTTTTTT.

This rearrangement joins TRBV10-1 to TRBJ1-1; D uncertain. The germline V gene has CDR1 WNHNN and CDR2 SYGVQD (reference sequence). V dropped 2 bases and J dropped 0 bases, with 7 bases sitting between them. The CDR3 is 14 amino acids. The CDR3: CASSERDLNTEAFF. CDR3 DNA: TGCGCCAGCAGTGAGCGGGATCTGAACACTGAAGCTTTCTTT.

The rearrangement joins TRBV3-1 (or the pseudogene TRBV3-2) to TRBJ1-1, with 10 nucleotides matching TRBD1. Per the germline V gene, CDR1 is LGHDT and CDR2 is YNNKEL (reference sequence). The V gene end was trimmed by 4 bases and the J gene end by 7 bases; junction bases not matched to a gene: 6. The CDR3 runs 14 residues. The CDR3 sequence is CASSRRQGADEAFF. CDR3 sequence (DNA): TGTGCCAGCAGCCGACGACAGGGGGCTGATGAAGCTTTCTTT.

The rearrangement uses TRBV18 and TRBJ1-2; weak D call: TRBD1 (6 bases). V lost 3 bases and J 6 bases, leaving 11 bases between the germline ends. This CDR3 has 13 amino acids. Germline V gene lookup returns CDR1 KGHSH and CDR2 LQKENI. CDR3 nucleotides: TGTGCCAGCTCACCCCGACAGGTGGATGGCTACACCTTC. Its protein product is CASSPRQVDGYTF.

V gene TRBV11-2 combines with J gene TRBJ2-1, with TRBD2 matching 8 bases. Germline lookup yields CDR1 SGHAT and CDR2 FQNNGV. The CDR3 is made up of 15 amino acids. The V segment lost 5 bases and the J segment 4 bases; nucleotides outside the gene matches: 7. CDR3 region: CASSPGGGTYNEQFF. CDR3 DNA: TGTGCCAGCAGCCCGGGAGGGGGAACTTACAATGAGCAGTTCTTC.